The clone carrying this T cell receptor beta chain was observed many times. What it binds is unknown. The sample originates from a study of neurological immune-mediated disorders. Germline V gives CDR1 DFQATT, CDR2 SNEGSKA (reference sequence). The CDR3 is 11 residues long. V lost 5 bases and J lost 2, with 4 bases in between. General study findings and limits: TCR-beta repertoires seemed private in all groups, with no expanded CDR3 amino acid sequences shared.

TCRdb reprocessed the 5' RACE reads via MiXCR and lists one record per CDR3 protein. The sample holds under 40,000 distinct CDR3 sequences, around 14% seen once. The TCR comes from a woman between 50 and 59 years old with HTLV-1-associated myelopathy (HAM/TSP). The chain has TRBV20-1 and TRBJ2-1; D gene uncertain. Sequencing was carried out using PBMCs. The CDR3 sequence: CSAPAYNEQFF. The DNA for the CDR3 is TGCAGTGCTCCAGCCTACAATGAGCAGTTCTTC.